Listed here are 21 T cell receptor beta chains from one sample, sequenced in a study of PD-1 blockade in classical Hodgkin lymphoma. Time point described: cycle 4 day 1 (C4D1), after six to seven weeks of nivolumab. Every patient experienced relapse after autologous stem cell transplantation, and brentuximab vedotin exposure varied. The table came from immunoSEQ multiplex PCR; TCRdb's copy has only in-frame clones and leaves some out. The repertoire holds over 70,000 clones, with about nine tenths as singletons. The specimen was peripheral blood mononuclear cells (PBMCs), collected before the fourth cycle of nivolumab. These receptors all come from a human donor with classical Hodgkin lymphoma.

The chain recombines TRBV27 with TRBJ1-4, with D perhaps TRBD1 (5 bases). Trimming took 5 bases from V and 7 from J, leaving 8 bases between them. Germline CDR1 is MNHEY and CDR2 is SMNVEV (reference sequence). The CDR3 spans 12 residues. CDR3 DNA sequence: TGTGCCAGCAGTAGGGGAGGTGAAAAACTGTTTTTT. This translates into CASSRGGEKLFF.

The chain joins TRBV19 to TRBJ2-1; TRBD2 is a possible D gene (5 bases). The CDR3 length is 14 residues. Germline values: CDR1 LNHDA, CDR2 SQIVND (reference sequence). Trimming pared 3 bases from V and 3 bases from J, leaving 9 bases between. CDR3 sequence: CASSIQTSYNEQFF. CDR3 DNA sequence: TGTGCCAGTAGTATCCAAACTAGCTACAATGAGCAGTTCTTC.

CDR3 region: CASSYFGRGYGYTF. The CDR3 DNA follows: TGTGCCAGCAGTTACTTTGGCAGGGGGTATGGCTACACCTTC. V usage is TRBV6-6 and J usage is TRBJ1-2; 7 bases fit TRBD1. Germline V CDR1 and CDR2: MNHNY, SVGAGI (reference sequence). Losses at the gene ends were 1 base for V and 5 bases for J; bases not matched to a gene: 4. CDR3 size: 14 residues.

The chain is built from TRBV11-2 and TRBJ1-4, with TRBD1 identical over 8 bases. The CDR3 spans 16 residues. V dropped 1 base and J dropped 7; count of bases not matched to a gene: 8. The germline gives CDR1 SGHAT, CDR2 FQNNGV. The CDR3 reads CASSLGSGGLFEKLFF. The DNA of the CDR3 is TGTGCCAGCAGCTTAGGGTCAGGGGGCCTTTTTGAAAAACTGTTTTTT.

The V and J genes are TRBV4-3 and TRBJ1-2, with unresolved D. The CDR3 spans 17 residues. V lost 0 bases to trimming and J lost 7 bases, with 21 bases between them. The germline V gene has CDR1 LGHNA and CDR2 YSLEER. Here the CDR3 DNA reads TGCGCCAGCAGCCAAGAATACGCCCGGGAAACGGCCTCTGGCTACACCTTC. This gives the protein CASSQEYARETASGYTF.

The V call is TRBV5-6, the J call TRBJ1-5; TRBD1 matches 8 bases. The CDR3 totals 15 residues. From germline, CDR1 is SGHDT and CDR2 YYEEEE. Germline trimming cut 4 bases from V and 6 bases from J; bases unmatched to any gene: 9. CDR3 nucleotides: TGTGCCAGCAGCGCGGACAGGGACGGGAGTCAGCCCCAGCATTTT. Encoded protein: CASSADRDGSQPQHF.

This rearrangement joins TRBV6-5 to TRBJ1-2; D remains ambiguous. Germline V gene data show CDR1 as MNHEY and CDR2 as SVGAGI. Trimming took off 0 bases at V and 3 bases at J, with 8 bases between the two ends. This CDR3 region has 14 residues. DNA for the CDR3: TGTGCCAGCAGTTACTCACGGAGATACTATGGCTACACCTTC. Translating it yields CASSYSRRYYGYTF.

This clone was counted a single time. The chain combines TRBV9 with TRBJ1-6; TRBD1 aligns across 8 bases. The CDR3 has 14 amino acids. In germline, CDR1 is SGDLS, CDR2 YYNGEE. V shed 4 bases and J 9 bases; nucleotides not matched to a gene: 6. The chain's CDR3 is CASSPGQGSSPLHF. The CDR3 DNA reads TGTGCCAGCAGCCCTGGACAGGGAAGTTCACCCCTCCACTTT. Using reference TRBV9 and TRBJ1-6 for the parts outside the CDR3, the full variable domain is DSGVTQTPKHLITATGQRVTLRCSPRSGDLSVYWYQQSLDQGLQFLIQYYNGEERAKGNILERFSAQQFPDLHSELNLSSLELGDSALYFCASSPGQGSSPLHFGNGTRLTVT.

The chain recombines TRBV5-1 with TRBJ1-1; TRBD1 matches 9 bases. CDR3 size: 15 residues. Germline CDR1 reads SGHRS; CDR2 reads YFSETQ. Trimming removed 0 bases from V and 6 bases from J; junction bases left unmatched: 6. CDR3 bases: TGCGCCAGCAGCTTGGGTGGACAGGGGAAGCCTGAAGCTTTCTTT. Its translation is CASSLGGQGKPEAFF.

This clone was detected once. V gene TRBV11-2 combines with J gene TRBJ2-7; the D is unclear. The length of the CDR3 is 16 residues. Deletions cut 0 bases from V and 0 bases from J, with 12 bases between. The germline V gene encodes CDR1 SGHAT and CDR2 FQNNGV. The CDR3 loop is CASSLDPRALSYEQYF. The CDR3 nucleotides read TGTGCCAGCAGCTTAGATCCCCGGGCCCTCTCCTACGAGCAGTACTTC.

The genes are TRBV5-5 and TRBJ2-2; perhaps TRBD1 as D (5 bases). This CDR3 has 15 amino acids. Germline-derived CDR1 and CDR2 are SGHKS and YYEKEE (reference sequence). The ends were cut back, 7 bases at V and 2 bases at J, with 15 bases in the middle. The CDR3 nucleotides are TGTGCCAGCGCCTCCCGGACATATAACACCGGGGAGCTGTTTTTT. It yields the protein CASASRTYNTGELFF.

This rearrangement joins TRBV4-3 to TRBJ2-3; 10 bases are shared with TRBD2. This CDR3 spans 17 amino acids. Germline lookup yields CDR1 LGHNA and CDR2 YSLEER. J gave up 7 bases and V 0 bases, and 10 bases lay outside the gene matches. CDR3 loop: CASSQEERAGGVNTQYF. CDR3 DNA sequence: TGCGCCAGCAGCCAAGAAGAGCGAGCGGGGGGGGTTAATACGCAGTATTTT.

The chain is built from TRBV5-4 and TRBJ1-1; D possibly corresponds to TRBD1 (6 bases). Per the germline V gene, CDR1 is SGHNT and CDR2 is YYREEE (reference sequence). V shed 3 bases and J shed 1 base, with 10 bases lying between them. The CDR3 totals 14 residues. The CDR3 coding sequence is TGTGCCAGCAGCTACAAAGGGGGGAACACTGAAGCTTTCTTT. Translation gives CASSYKGGNTEAFF.

This clone came up once. This chain uses TRBV19 with TRBJ1-1; possibly TRBD1 for D (6 bases). V lost 8 bases to trimming and J lost 5 bases, with 18 bases between them. The germline V gene has CDR1 LNHDA and CDR2 SQIVND (reference sequence). This CDR3 is 14 amino acids long. The CDR3 protein is CASSGQLGTTEAFF. CDR3 bases: TGTGCCAGTTCAGGACAGCTAGGAACGACTGAAGCTTTCTTT.

This sequence joins TRBV15 and TRBJ1-3; D gene ambiguous. Germline CDR1 and CDR2: LNHNV and YYDKDF (reference sequence). This CDR3 is built from 16 residues. V was trimmed by 0 bases and J by 0 bases, leaving 9 bases between them. Here the CDR3 DNA reads TGTGCCACCAGCAGAGATCGACCGAGCTCTGGAAACACCATATATTTT. Amino acids: CATSRDRPSSGNTIYF.

This chain links TRBV28 with TRBJ2-7; D remains ambiguous. The CDR3 loop spans 14 amino acids. From germline, CDR1 is MDHEN and CDR2 SYDVKM. Trimming stripped 6 bases from V and 2 bases from J, with 14 bases between. CDR3 DNA: TGTGCCAGCAGCCTTTTGGGGTCAGCCTACGAGCAGTACTTC. It yields the protein CASSLLGSAYEQYF.

This clone was observed a single time. V usage is TRBV13 and J usage is TRBJ1-2; no definite D call. The CDR3 has 15 amino acids. Trimming pared 3 bases from V and 0 bases from J, leaving 11 bases between. The germline gives CDR1 PRHDT, CDR2 FYEKMQ (reference sequence). This chain's CDR3 is CASSLMRETNYGYTF. The CDR3 region has the DNA TGTGCCAGCAGCTTGATGCGAGAAACTAACTATGGCTACACCTTC.

This chain connects TRBV2 to TRBJ1-1, with a weak D call TRBD1 (6 bases). Germline CDR1 SNHLY, CDR2 FYNNEI. Trimming removed 7 bases at V and 2 bases at J, with 20 bases between. The CDR3 is made up of 16 amino acids. The chain's CDR3 is CASILIPGQLNTEAFF. The CDR3 DNA is TGTGCCAGCATCCTTATCCCGGGACAACTTAACACTGAAGCTTTCTTT.

In this sample, this clone turned up a few times. The CDR3 DNA reads TGTGCCAGACTAAGTGGCTACACCTTC. Translating gives CARLSGYTF. The J gene is TRBJ1-2, the V gene TRBV9; no clear D. CDR3 length: 9 residues. Trimming shortened V by 8 bases and J by 7 bases, and 6 bases separated the two germline ends. CDR1 SGDLS and CDR2 YYNGEE come from the germline V gene.

The chain's CDR3 is CASSRPGLRITYGYTF. CDR3 nucleotides: TGTGCCAGCAGCCGCCCAGGTTTGAGGATTACATATGGCTACACCTTC. V gene TRBV7-2 combines with J gene TRBJ1-2; D is ambiguous. Trimming took off 5 bases at V and 5 bases at J, with 21 bases between the two ends. Looked up from germline, CDR1 is SGHTA and CDR2 is FQGNSA. CDR3 length equals 16 residues.

This clone was counted a few times. The chain uses TRBV5-6 and TRBJ1-5; D remains ambiguous. Germline V CDR1 and CDR2: SGHDT, YYEEEE. CDR3 length: 15 amino acids. V lost 4 bases and J lost 2, with 13 bases in between. CDR3 residues: CASSRTGWGNQPQHF. CDR3 nucleotide sequence: TGTGCCAGCAGCCGAACCGGGTGGGGCAATCAGCCCCAGCATTTT.